Each of the 22 T cell receptor beta chains below was sequenced from the same sample in a study of breast tumors, draining lymph nodes, adjacent tissues. Each CDR3 protein is one row after TCRdb ran MiXCR on the multiplex PCR reads. This sample yields 150,000 to 200,000 distinct CDR3 sequences, of which around 29% are seen a single time; approximately 4.5% belongs to the top ten. Samples came from axillary lymph nodes draining the breast cancer. The material sequenced was axillary lymph node tissue. Receptors originate from a female donor with breast cancer. Some clones in this sample may be carry-over from other donors' samples.

The chain is built from TRBV18 and TRBJ2-4, with a tentative D call TRBD2 (5 bases). The CDR3 runs 15 residues. Trimming pared 0 bases from V and 2 bases from J, leaving 8 bases between. Germline V CDR1 and CDR2: KGHSH, LQKENI. CDR3 loop: CASSPPTGTKNIQYF. The CDR3 nucleotides read TGTGCCAGCTCACCACCGACGGGGACCAAAAACATTCAGTACTTC.

This clonotype was seen many times. The chain has TRBV7-2 and TRBJ1-5, with D unresolved. The V gene lost 3 bases and the J gene lost 4 bases, with 10 bases spanning the gap. Germline lookup yields CDR1 SGHTA and CDR2 FQGNSA. CDR3 length equals 14 residues. The CDR3 sequence: CASSFPGLNQPQHF. As DNA, the CDR3 is TGTGCCAGCAGCTTCCCAGGCCTAAATCAGCCCCAGCATTTT.

The V gene is TRBV5-4, the J gene TRBJ2-6, with 8 bases aligning to TRBD1. V dropped 4 bases and J dropped 0; count of bases not matched to a gene: 9. CDR1 SGHNT and CDR2 YYREEE come from the germline V gene (reference sequence). CDR3 length: 18 amino acids. CDR3 nucleotides: TGTGCCAGCAGCCTGACAGGGGCCATTAGCTCTGGGGCCAACGTCCTGACTTTC. Amino acid sequence: CASSLTGAISSGANVLTF.

J is TRBJ2-7 and V is TRBV29-1; a possible D gene is TRBD1 (5 bases). V was trimmed by 1 base and J by 6 bases, leaving 16 bases between them. There are 14 residues in the CDR3. Germline CDR1 SQVTM, CDR2 ANQGSEA. The CDR3 nucleotides read TGCAGCGTTGAAGGCCAGGGTGTTGCTGGCGAGCAGTACTTC. Protein sequence: CSVEGQGVAGEQYF.

The J gene is TRBJ1-2, the V gene TRBV7-2; D uncertain. Germline CDR1 and CDR2: SGHTA and FQGNSA. Trimming stripped 6 bases from V and 12 bases from J, with 20 bases between. This CDR3 region has 13 residues. In DNA form, the CDR3 reads TGTGCCAGCAGTTTAAGGCGGACTGATGGAAACACCTTC. This translates into CASSLRRTDGNTF.

The sample holds many counts of this clonotype. The J gene is TRBJ2-7, the V gene TRBV5-6; possibly TRBD1 or TRBD2 for D (5 bases each). Trimming pared 5 bases from V and 4 bases from J, leaving 19 bases between. Germline assignment: CDR1 SGHDT and CDR2 YYEEEE. The CDR3 runs 15 residues. The CDR3: CASRRGGRSVYEQYF. The CDR3 bases are TGTGCCAGCAGACGGGGCGGACGCAGCGTGTACGAGCAGTACTTC.

The sample holds many counts of this clonotype. The chain uses TRBV3-1 and TRBJ2-5; 8 nucleotides match TRBD2. The CDR3 is 16 amino acids. Germline lookup yields CDR1 LGHDT and CDR2 YNNKEL (reference sequence). Trimming at V came to 1 base and at J to 2 bases, leaving 6 bases not matched to a gene. The CDR3 protein is CASSQGLTSEQETQYF. In nucleotides, the CDR3 is TGTGCCAGCAGCCAAGGTTTGACTAGCGAGCAAGAGACCCAGTACTTC.

The chain employs TRBV15 and TRBJ1-4; possibly TRBD1 for D (6 bases). Germline CDR1 and CDR2: LNHNV and YYDKDF (reference sequence). The CDR3 has 14 residues. The ends were cut back, 3 bases at V and 3 bases at J, with 8 bases in the middle. The CDR3 is CATSRDRSNEKLFF. The CDR3 DNA reads as TGTGCCACCAGCAGGGACAGATCTAATGAAAAACTGTTTTTT.

This clonotype was picked up many times. The rearrangement links TRBV2 to TRBJ1-2; a weak D match, TRBD1 (6 bases). Trimming stripped 5 bases from V and 8 bases from J, with 21 bases between. Germline CDR1 and CDR2: SNHLY and FYNNEI. This CDR3 region has 15 residues. The CDR3, as DNA: TGTGCCAGCAGTCAAGACAGGTGGGGTTGGTCGGGCTACACCTTC. This gives the protein CASSQDRWGWSGYTF.

Many counts were recorded for this clonotype. CDR3 bases: TGTGCCAGCAGTGGACTAGCGGGGGGTGCATTTGAGCAGTTCTTC. Protein product: CASSGLAGGAFEQFF. V usage is TRBV2 and J usage is TRBJ2-1, with 13 bases identical to TRBD2. From germline, CDR1 is SNHLY and CDR2 FYNNEI. The CDR3 runs 15 residues. V gave up 4 bases and J gave up 9 bases; unmatched junction bases: 6.

This clonotype appeared many times. The rearrangement links TRBV19 to TRBJ1-2; no firm D call. CDR1 is LNHDA and CDR2 is SQIVND in the germline V gene (reference sequence). The CDR3 spans 14 residues. Trimming left V 11 bases short and J 1 base short, with 17 bases between. The CDR3 sequence is CAVAPGGINYGYTF. The CDR3 coding sequence is TGTGCCGTAGCCCCCGGCGGAATTAACTATGGCTACACCTTC.

This clonotype showed up just a few times. The chain joins TRBV12-3 or TRBV12-4 to TRBJ2-1, with D unresolved. This CDR3 has 13 residues. V was pared by 6 bases and J by 8 bases, with 14 bases between. The CDR3 loop reads CASSPRRRYEQFF. The CDR3 region has the DNA TGTGCCAGCAGCCCCAGGCGGCGGTATGAGCAGTTCTTC.

The rearrangement joins TRBV20-1 to TRBJ1-5; 7 bases line up with TRBD1. CDR1 DFQATT and CDR2 SNEGSKA come from the germline V gene (reference sequence). V lost 5 bases and J lost 5; bases outside the gene matches: 9. The CDR3 has 14 residues. CDR3 DNA: TGCAGTGCTTTGCTACAGGGGCGCGATCAGCCCCAGCATTTT. Its translation: CSALLQGRDQPQHF.

The rearrangement uses TRBV20-1 and TRBJ1-4, with TRBD1 matching over 10 bases. CDR1 is DFQATT and CDR2 is SNEGSKA in the germline V gene (reference sequence). The CDR3 runs 16 residues. CDR3 region: CSVRDRGEVYDEKLFF. DNA for the CDR3: TGCAGCGTCCGGGACAGGGGAGAGGTATACGATGAAAAACTGTTTTTT.

The chain has TRBV7-2 and TRBJ2-7, with 13 positions matching TRBD2. Germline-derived CDR1 and CDR2 are SGHTA and FQGNSA. Germline trimming cut 5 bases from V and 7 bases from J; bases unmatched to any gene: 11. The CDR3 covers 16 residues. CDR3 protein: CASSPTSGRTSREQYF. CDR3 coding DNA: TGTGCCAGCAGCCCGACTAGCGGGAGGACCTCTCGGGAGCAGTACTTC.

This clonotype was found a few times. A much larger clone lies one base from this, so it may be a read error. The chain combines TRBV5-1 with TRBJ2-7; TRBD2 is a possible D gene (5 bases). V lost 4 bases and J 10 bases, leaving 18 bases between the germline ends. Germline-derived CDR1 and CDR2 are SGHRS and YFSETQ. CDR3 length equals 13 residues. The CDR3 loop reads CASSVGASGDQYF. CDR3 in DNA: TGCGCCAGCAGCGTGGGAGCTTCCGGCGACCAGTACTTC. Looking up the rest from reference TRBV5-1 and TRBJ2-7 gives the full variable domain: KAGVTQTPRYLIKTRGQQVTLSCSPISGHRSVSWYQQTPGQGLQFLFEYFSETQRNKGNFPGRFSGRQFSNSRSEMNVSTLELGDSALYLCASSVGASGDQYFGPGTRLTVT.

This chain joins TRBV10-3 and TRBJ2-5; possibly TRBD2 for D (6 bases). The CDR3 has 15 residues. Trimming removed 3 bases from V and 0 bases from J, with 11 bases in between. CDR1 is ENHRY and CDR2 is SYGVKD in the germline V gene. CDR3 coding DNA: TGTGCCATCAGTGATGGGGCGGGGTACCAAGAGACCCAGTACTTC. It codes for CAISDGAGYQETQYF.

This clonotype was seen many times. V usage is TRBV30 and J usage is TRBJ1-2; maybe TRBD1 (6 bases). Trimming left V 6 bases short and J 8 bases short, with 16 bases between. CDR1 GTSNPN and CDR2 SVGIG come from the germline V gene (reference sequence). This CDR3 contains 12 residues. DNA for the CDR3: TGTGCCTGCCAACAGGGTACTAGAGGCTACACCTTC. It specifies CACQQGTRGYTF.

The table lists this clonotype with many counts. CDR3: CASSRGGLRVETQYF. DNA of the CDR3: TGTGCCAGCAGCCGGGGGGGGCTTAGAGTAGAGACCCAGTACTTC. The V gene is TRBV7-2, the J gene TRBJ2-5, with 8 bases aligning to TRBD2. Germline V lookup: CDR1 SGHTA, CDR2 FQGNSA. The V segment lost 5 bases and the J segment 4 bases; nucleotides outside the gene matches: 9. This CDR3 spans 15 amino acids.

There are many counts of this clonotype. The V gene is TRBV13, the J gene TRBJ2-7, with D tentatively TRBD2 (6 bases). This CDR3 region has 15 residues. Trimming took off 3 bases at V and 0 bases at J, with 12 bases between the two ends. The V gene's germline CDR1 is PRHDT and CDR2 FYEKMQ (reference sequence). The CDR3 loop reads CASSFRRDSSYEQYF. The CDR3 nucleotides read TGTGCCAGCAGCTTTAGGCGGGATAGCTCCTACGAGCAGTACTTC.

This clonotype was detected many times. The gene calls are TRBV7-2 and TRBJ1-2; D perhaps matches TRBD1 (6 bases). The CDR3 is 13 residues long. V was pared by 2 bases and J by 8 bases, with 12 bases between. CDR1 is SGHTA, CDR2 FQGNSA, per germline. The CDR3, as DNA: TGTGCCAGCAGCTTAAAAACAGGGTTAGGCTACACCTTC. This gives the protein CASSLKTGLGYTF.

This clonotype was seen at least ten times. The chain uses TRBV9 and TRBJ2-7, with TRBD1 matching over 9 bases. V was pared by 4 bases and J by 4 bases, with 6 bases of the junction left unmatched. The CDR3 is made up of 14 amino acids. Germline V gene data show CDR1 as SGDLS and CDR2 as YYNGEE. The CDR3 spells CASSPRTGEYEQYF. The DNA for the CDR3 is TGTGCCAGCAGCCCCCGGACAGGGGAATACGAGCAGTACTTC. Drawing the rest from reference TRBV9 and TRBJ2-7, the complete variable domain is DSGVTQTPKHLITATGQRVTLRCSPRSGDLSVYWYQQSLDQGLQFLIQYYNGEERAKGNILERFSAQQFPDLHSELNLSSLELGDSALYFCASSPRTGEYEQYFGPGTRLTVT.